What follows are 17 T cell receptor beta chains derived from one specimen sequenced in a study of T cells in Graves' hyperthyroidism and ophthalmopathy. The source material, RNA transcripts, was used to amplify TCR beta CDR3 regions. The HTBI primer set drove a first-round RT-PCR of the TCR CDR3. TCRdb fed the multiplex PCR reads into MiXCR, producing one record per CDR3 protein. The top ten clones hold about 25% of a sample with around 260,000 distinct CDR3 sequences, 20% to 30% of them seen once. The sequencing sample was made of blood. All receptors come from a middle-aged man with Graves' hyperthyroidism that later progressed to Graves' ophthalmopathy.

This clonotype was observed many times. The rearrangement links TRBV4-1 to TRBJ1-1; D perhaps matches TRBD1 (5 bases). Germline V gene lookup returns CDR1 MGHRA and CDR2 YSYEKL. Trimming left V 1 base short and J 6 bases short, with 12 bases between. This CDR3 contains 14 residues. CDR3 protein: CASSQGTGEPEAFF. The CDR3 region has the DNA TGCGCCAGCAGCCAAGGCACAGGAGAGCCTGAAGCTTTCTTT.

This clonotype was observed many times. The chain uses TRBV19 and TRBJ2-7; a weak D match, TRBD1 (5 bases). The germline V gene encodes CDR1 LNHDA and CDR2 SQIVND (reference sequence). CDR3 length: 14 amino acids. Trimming stripped 2 bases from V and 5 bases from J, with 13 bases between. CDR3 region: CASSISAREDEQYF. The CDR3 DNA sequence: TGTGCCAGTAGTATATCGGCCAGGGAAGACGAGCAGTACTTC.

This clonotype has at least ten counts. This sequence joins TRBV6-5 and TRBJ2-7; the D gene is possibly TRBD1 (6 bases). The V gene lost 6 bases and the J gene lost 3 bases, with 12 bases spanning the gap. The length of the CDR3 is 13 residues. Germline assignment: CDR1 MNHEY and CDR2 SVGAGI. The CDR3: CASRAVTGYEQYF. The CDR3 DNA sequence: TGTGCCAGCAGGGCCGTGACAGGCTACGAGCAGTACTTC.

V usage is TRBV6-1 and J usage is TRBJ2-7, with D possibly matching TRBD1 (5 bases). V dropped 6 bases and J dropped 1 base, with 13 bases sitting between them. Germline CDR1 reads MNHNS; CDR2 reads SASEGT. The CDR3 has 14 residues. The CDR3 nucleotides read TGTGCCAGCAGGAAGGGGCAGAGATCCTACGAGCAGTACTTC. Encoded protein: CASRKGQRSYEQYF.

This chain links TRBV12-3 or TRBV12-4 with TRBJ1-5; TRBD1 might be the D (6 bases). This CDR3 is 17 amino acids long. Trimming took 4 bases from V and 6 from J, leaving 22 bases between them. The CDR3 nucleotides read TGTGCCAGCAGTTACCGACCGACAGGCGGCTTGGGTCAGCCCCAGCATTTT. This encodes CASSYRPTGGLGQPQHF.

This clonotype has a count of ten or more. Here the CDR3 reads CASSGPLGTGFYEQYF. The DNA for the CDR3 is TGCGCCAGCAGTGGTCCCCTTGGGACAGGATTCTACGAGCAGTACTTC. The chain links TRBV5-1 to TRBJ2-7; TRBD1 agrees at 8 bases. The CDR3 extends over 16 amino acids. The V gene end was trimmed by 5 bases and the J gene end by 3 bases; junction bases not matched to a gene: 13. The germline V gene encodes CDR1 SGHRS and CDR2 YFSETQ.

Many counts were recorded for this clonotype. This rearrangement joins TRBV30 to TRBJ1-2; D gene uncertain. Germline lookup yields CDR1 GTSNPN and CDR2 SVGIG (reference sequence). The CDR3 runs 12 residues. The V gene lost 2 bases and the J gene lost 0 bases, with 4 bases spanning the gap. CDR3: CAWSRPNYGYTF. The CDR3 coding sequence is TGTGCCTGGAGTAGACCTAACTATGGCTACACCTTC.

This clonotype has a count of ten or more. The chain recombines TRBV7-6 with TRBJ2-2; D assignment may be TRBD1 or TRBD2 (5 bases each). CDR1 and CDR2 from the germline V gene are SGHVS and FNYEAQ. This CDR3 spans 15 amino acids. The ends were cut back, 3 bases at V and 0 bases at J, with 8 bases in the middle. The CDR3 nucleotides are TGTGCCAGCAGCTTCGGGACGACGAACACCGGGGAGCTGTTTTTT. This sequence encodes CASSFGTTNTGELFF.

This clonotype was counted ten times or more. The J gene is TRBJ2-5, the V gene TRBV6-5; 12 nucleotides line up with TRBD2. The J segment lost 5 bases and the V segment lost 0 bases, leaving 4 bases of the junction unmatched. This CDR3 has 16 amino acids. The germline gives CDR1 MNHEY, CDR2 SVGAGI. The CDR3 DNA reads TGTGCCAGCAGTTACTCGACTAGCGGGAGAAGTGAGACCCAGTACTTC. It codes for CASSYSTSGRSETQYF.

This clonotype appeared many times. The gene calls are TRBV6-5 and TRBJ2-7; 8 positions agree with TRBD2. Germline V gene lookup returns CDR1 MNHEY and CDR2 SVGAGI. The V and J ends lost 4 bases and 6 bases, in that order; junction bases with no gene match: 8. CDR3 length: 14 residues. The CDR3 bases are TGTGCCAGCAGTTTGGGACTAGATATTCGCGAGCAGTACTTC. Translated, it gives CASSLGLDIREQYF.

Ten or more counts support this clonotype. The chain recombines TRBV5-1 with TRBJ2-7, with 13 nucleotides matching TRBD2. With V trimmed by 0 bases and J by 4 bases, 7 bases remained unmatched. The CDR3 sequence is 17 residues long. CDR1 and CDR2 (germline): SGHRS, YFSETQ. CDR3 sequence (DNA): TGCGCCAGCAGCTTGGGAGGACTAGCGGGAGATGTTTACGAGCAGTACTTC. It encodes CASSLGGLAGDVYEQYF.

The rearrangement uses TRBV24-1 and TRBJ1-2, with no clear D. The CDR3 covers 11 residues. V dropped 6 bases and J dropped 6 bases, with 7 bases sitting between them. CDR1 and CDR2 from the germline V gene are KGHDR and SFDVKD. The CDR3: CATSQENGYTF. The CDR3, as DNA: TGTGCCACCAGTCAGGAAAATGGCTACACCTTC.

V usage is TRBV18 and J usage is TRBJ1-4; D is unclear. Trimming stripped 6 bases from V and 0 bases from J, with 8 bases between. From germline, CDR1 is KGHSH and CDR2 LQKENI. The CDR3 runs 14 residues. CDR3 sequence reads: CASSKTATNEKLFF. The CDR3 DNA reads TGTGCCAGCTCTAAGACTGCAACTAATGAAAAACTGTTTTTT.

Many counts were recorded for this clonotype. CDR3 nucleotides: TGCAGCGTTGGGGGTGGTGGCTACACCTTC. This translates into CSVGGGGYTF. V gene TRBV29-1 combines with J gene TRBJ1-2; D call uncertain. Germline V gene data show CDR1 as SQVTM and CDR2 as ANQGSEA. This CDR3 region has 10 residues. The V and J ends lost 4 bases and 7 bases respectively, with 7 bases between them.

This clonotype was seen repeatedly, ten times or more. This sequence joins TRBV29-1 and TRBJ1-3, with D possibly being TRBD1 (6 bases). The CDR3 loop spans 14 amino acids. Per germline, CDR1 SQVTM and CDR2 ANQGSEA. With 4 bases removed from V and 4 bases from J, the gap between germline ends came to 14 bases. Here the CDR3 DNA reads TGCAGCGTTGTTTCAGGGGAAAACGGAAACACCATATATTTT. Amino acid sequence: CSVVSGENGNTIYF.

This clonotype was seen at least ten times. The V and J genes are TRBV5-1 and TRBJ1-5; D unresolved. V shed 0 bases and J shed 7 bases, with 11 bases lying between them. The CDR3 contains 14 residues. Per germline, CDR1 SGHRS and CDR2 YFSETQ. This CDR3 is CASSLGIRGQPQHF. CDR3 DNA: TGCGCCAGCAGCTTGGGGATTCGAGGGCAGCCCCAGCATTTT.

This clonotype has ten or more counts. The V call is TRBV27, the J call TRBJ2-7; D gene unclear. V lost 4 bases and J lost 4, with 17 bases in between. Germline V lookup: CDR1 MNHEY, CDR2 SMNVEV (reference sequence). CDR3 length: 15 residues. The CDR3 protein is CASSSLPHYSYEQYF. In nucleotides, the CDR3 is TGTGCCAGCAGTTCCCTCCCGCACTACTCTTACGAGCAGTACTTC.